Detailed here is one TCR beta chain. Antigen: not known. A read error may explain this, as a much larger clone is one base away. All sequencing subjects had displayed CD8+CD57+ cell expansion on flow cytometry. Per the germline V gene, CDR1 is DFQATT and CDR2 is SNEGSKA (reference sequence). This CDR3 is 12 amino acids long. CDR3 and TCR beta VDJ profiling relied on a genomic DNA template. TCRdb independently ran MiXCR on the reads; one entry per CDR3 protein. Altogether 180,000 or so distinct CDR3 sequences are present, 48% being singletons, with the ten largest covering about 2%. The data derive from a study of CD8+CD57+ T cells in acquired aplastic anemia. Study-wide points: Between patients and controls, about 30 CD8+ CDR3 sequences were found in common. Controls and patients did not differ significantly in CD8+ Simpson's diversity.

This sequence joins TRBV20-1 and TRBJ1-4, with D possibly matching TRBD1 (5 bases). The material sequenced was sorted CD4+, CD8+, or CD8+CD57+ T cells (not recorded which) from PBMCs. This TCR was sampled from a human donor with aplastic anemia. In DNA form, the CDR3 reads TGCAGTGCTAGGGGGACTAATGAAGAACTGTTTTTT. Translating it yields CSARGTNEELFF.